This T cell receptor (beta chain) was sequenced during a study of graft-versus-host responses after intestinal transplantation. Study results and caveats: Across patients carrying graft-donor T cell macrochimerism, allografts held high graft-versus-host to host-versus-graft clonal ratios.

The CDR3 loop spans 14 amino acids. Per the germline V gene, CDR1 is SGHAT and CDR2 is FQNNGV. The ends lost 5 bases at V and 5 bases at J; junction bases unmatched: 7. Note on this clone: Its matching antigen is unknown.

Some clones are missing from TCRdb's copy, which holds only in-frame ones; the method was immunoSEQ multiplex PCR. Of tens of thousands of clones in the sample, around 93% were seen once. This material consisted of PBMCs, taken 98 days after intestinal transplantation. The chain combines TRBV11-2 with TRBJ2-7; 9 bases fit TRBD1. The origin of this receptor is a human patient who received an intestinal transplant, so some T cells may come from the graft donor. The CDR3 DNA follows: TGTGCCAGCAGCCCCGGGACAGGGATCCACGAGCAGTACTTC. It is translated as CASSPGTGIHEQYF.